These T cell receptor beta chains were read from a single sample in a study of blood T cell repertoires in COVID-19. This table comes from immunoSEQ multiplex PCR, and its TCRdb copy is limited to in-frame clones, with some not included. Altogether roughly 250,000 clones are present, under 95% being singletons, with the ten largest covering around 2%. The specimen was PBMCs or T cells enriched from blood (not recorded which). The origin of the receptors is a woman aged 18-30 years who had recovered from COVID-19. The CDR3 runs from the conserved cysteine through the conserved F or W. A D gene is named only where the DNA matches it firmly.

DNA	CDR3	D	V	J
TGTGCCAGTAGTGCGGACACCTATACGGATTCACCCCTCCACTTT	CASSADTYTDSPLHF	.	TRBV19	TRBJ1-6
TGTGCCAGCAGACCCACAGGGGGGAGGACCGGGGAGCTGTTTTTT	CASRPTGGRTGELFF	TRBD1	TRBV7-9	TRBJ2-2
TGTGCCAGCAGCTATCAGGGGGGTGCCCCACTGGACCCGTACTTC	CASSYQGGAPLDPYF	.	TRBV2	TRBJ2-7
TGTGCCAGCAGTACCCTTTGGGACAGGTACTATGGCTACACCTTC	CASSTLWDRYYGYTF	TRBD1	TRBV28	TRBJ1-2
TGCGCCAGCAGCTCCGGGACAGACCAAGAGACCCAGTACTTC	CASSSGTDQETQYF	TRBD1	TRBV5-1	TRBJ2-5
TGTGCCAGCTCAAGGGGCCTAGACACTGAAGCTTTCTTT	CASSRGLDTEAFF	.	TRBV18	TRBJ1-1
TGTGCCAGGGAAGCCCATGGGAGCATAGAAAAACTGTTTTTT	CAREAHGSIEKLFF	.	TRBV24-1	TRBJ1-4
TGTGCCAGCAGACACGACATAAACACTGAAGCTTTCTTT	CASRHDINTEAFF	.	TRBV12-3/TRBV12-4	TRBJ1-1
TGTGCCAGCAGTCGTACTCCCGGGACAGATAATTCACCCCTCCACTTT	CASSRTPGTDNSPLHF	TRBD1	TRBV5-5	TRBJ1-6
TGTGCCAGCACCAAAAGGGGGACTGAAGCTTTCTTT	CASTKRGTEAFF	.	TRBV2	TRBJ1-1